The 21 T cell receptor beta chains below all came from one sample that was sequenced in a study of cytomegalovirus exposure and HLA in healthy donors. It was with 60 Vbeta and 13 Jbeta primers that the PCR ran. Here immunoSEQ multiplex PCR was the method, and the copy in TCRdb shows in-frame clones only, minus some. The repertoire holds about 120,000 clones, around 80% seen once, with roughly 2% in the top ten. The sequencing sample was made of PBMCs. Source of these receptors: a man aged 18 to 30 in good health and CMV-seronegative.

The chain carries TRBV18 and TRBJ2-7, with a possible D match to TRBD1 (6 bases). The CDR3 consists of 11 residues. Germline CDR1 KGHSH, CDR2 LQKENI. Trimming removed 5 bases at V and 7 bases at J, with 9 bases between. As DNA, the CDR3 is TGTGCCAGCTCAACAACAGGGGAGCAGTACTTC. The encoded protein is CASSTTGEQYF.

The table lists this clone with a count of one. The CDR3 loop is CAISEGNEQFF. The CDR3 DNA is TGTGCCATTTCGGAGGGCAATGAGCAGTTCTTC. The chain combines TRBV28 with TRBJ2-1; tentative D call: TRBD2 (6 bases). In germline, CDR1 is MDHEN, CDR2 SYDVKM. The CDR3 contains 11 residues. With 10 bases removed from V and 6 bases from J, the gap between germline ends came to 10 bases.

In DNA form, the CDR3 reads TGTGCCAGCAGCCAAGACGGGTACAATGAGCAGTTCTTC. Protein product: CASSQDGYNEQFF. The gene calls are TRBV14 and TRBJ2-1; no clear D gene. V was trimmed by 0 bases and J by 4 bases, leaving 4 bases between them. Germline lookup yields CDR1 SGHDN and CDR2 FVKESK. The CDR3 covers 13 residues.

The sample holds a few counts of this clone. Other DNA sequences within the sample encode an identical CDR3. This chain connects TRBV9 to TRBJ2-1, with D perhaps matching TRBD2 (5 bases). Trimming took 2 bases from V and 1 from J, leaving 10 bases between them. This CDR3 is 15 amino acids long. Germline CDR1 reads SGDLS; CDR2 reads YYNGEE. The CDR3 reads CASSVSGTSYNEQFF. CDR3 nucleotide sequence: TGTGCCAGCAGCGTCAGCGGAACTTCCTACAATGAGCAGTTCTTC.

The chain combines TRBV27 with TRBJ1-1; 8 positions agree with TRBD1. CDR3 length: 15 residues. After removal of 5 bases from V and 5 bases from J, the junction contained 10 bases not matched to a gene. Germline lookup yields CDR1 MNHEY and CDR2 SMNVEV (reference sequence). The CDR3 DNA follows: TGTGCCAGCAGTCCAGGGACAGGTTCCCGAACTGAAGCTTTCTTT. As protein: CASSPGTGSRTEAFF.

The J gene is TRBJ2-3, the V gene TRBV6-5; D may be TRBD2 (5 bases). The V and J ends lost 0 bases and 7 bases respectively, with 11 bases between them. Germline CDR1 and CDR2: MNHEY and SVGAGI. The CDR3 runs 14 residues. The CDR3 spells CASSYSPERNTQYF. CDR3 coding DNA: TGTGCCAGCAGTTACTCTCCAGAGCGGAATACGCAGTATTTT.

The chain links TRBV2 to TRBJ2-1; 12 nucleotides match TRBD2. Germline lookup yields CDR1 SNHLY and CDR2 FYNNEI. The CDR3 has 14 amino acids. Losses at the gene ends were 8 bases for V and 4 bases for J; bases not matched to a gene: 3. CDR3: CASWTSGTYNEQFF. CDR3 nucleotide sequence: TGTGCCAGCTGGACTAGCGGGACTTACAATGAGCAGTTCTTC. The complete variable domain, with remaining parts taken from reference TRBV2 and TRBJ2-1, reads EPEVTQTPSHQVTQMGQEVILRCVPISNHLYFYWYRQILGQKVEFLVSFYNNEISEKSEIFDDQFSVERPDGSNFTLKIRSTKLEDSAMYFCASWTSGTYNEQFFGPGTRLTVL.

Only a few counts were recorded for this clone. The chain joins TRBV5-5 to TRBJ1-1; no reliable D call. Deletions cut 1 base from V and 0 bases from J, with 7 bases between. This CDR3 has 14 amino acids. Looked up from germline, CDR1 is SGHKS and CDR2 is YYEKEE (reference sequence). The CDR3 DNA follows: TGTGCCAGCAGCTTGACAGCCATGAACACTGAAGCTTTCTTT. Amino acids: CASSLTAMNTEAFF. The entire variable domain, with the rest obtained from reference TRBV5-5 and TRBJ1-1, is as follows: DAGVTQSPTHLIKTRGQQVTLRCSPISGHKSVSWYQQVLGQGPQFIFQYYEKEERGRGNFPDRFSARQFPNYSSELNVNALLLGDSALYLCASSLTAMNTEAFFGQGTRLTVV.

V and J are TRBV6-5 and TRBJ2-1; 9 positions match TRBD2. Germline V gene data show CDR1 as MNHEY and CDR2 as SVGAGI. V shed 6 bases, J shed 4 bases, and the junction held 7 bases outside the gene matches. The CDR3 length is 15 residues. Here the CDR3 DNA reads TGTGCCAGCAGAGTGACTAGCGGAACTTACAATGAGCAGTTCTTC. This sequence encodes CASRVTSGTYNEQFF.

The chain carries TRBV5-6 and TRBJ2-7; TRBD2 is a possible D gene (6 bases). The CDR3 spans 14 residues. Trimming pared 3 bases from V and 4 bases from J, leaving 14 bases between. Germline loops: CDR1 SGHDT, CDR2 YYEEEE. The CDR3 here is CASSSIIGGYEQYV. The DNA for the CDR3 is TGTGCCAGCAGCTCTATTATCGGGGGTTACGAGCAGTACGTC.

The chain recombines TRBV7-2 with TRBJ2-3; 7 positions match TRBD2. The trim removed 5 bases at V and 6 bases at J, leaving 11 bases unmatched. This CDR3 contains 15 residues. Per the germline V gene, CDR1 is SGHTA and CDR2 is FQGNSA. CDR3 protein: CASSRDSGSMDTQYF. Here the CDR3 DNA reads TGTGCCAGCAGCCGAGATAGCGGGTCCATGGATACGCAGTATTTT.

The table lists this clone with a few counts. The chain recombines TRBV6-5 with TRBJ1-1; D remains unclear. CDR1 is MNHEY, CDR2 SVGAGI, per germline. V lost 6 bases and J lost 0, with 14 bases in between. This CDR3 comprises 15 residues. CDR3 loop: CASSQQPTVNTEAFF. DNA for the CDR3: TGTGCCAGCAGCCAACAGCCAACAGTGAACACTGAAGCTTTCTTT.

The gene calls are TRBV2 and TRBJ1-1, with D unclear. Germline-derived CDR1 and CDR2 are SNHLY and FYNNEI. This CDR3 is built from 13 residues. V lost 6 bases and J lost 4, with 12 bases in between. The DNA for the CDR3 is TGTGCCAGCAGGCTGGAGGGTACCACTGAAGCTTTCTTT. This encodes CASRLEGTTEAFF.

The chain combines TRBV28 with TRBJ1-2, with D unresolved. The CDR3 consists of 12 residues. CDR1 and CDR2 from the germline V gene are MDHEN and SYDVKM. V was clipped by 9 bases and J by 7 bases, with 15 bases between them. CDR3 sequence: CASTAGVSGYTF. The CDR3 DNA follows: TGTGCCAGTACCGCAGGTGTCTCTGGCTACACCTTC.

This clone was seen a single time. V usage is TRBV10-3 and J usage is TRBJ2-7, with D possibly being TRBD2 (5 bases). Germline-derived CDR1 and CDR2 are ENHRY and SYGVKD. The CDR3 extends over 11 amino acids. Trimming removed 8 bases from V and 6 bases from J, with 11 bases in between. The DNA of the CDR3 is TGTGCCATCGCTCCTCGGGGCGAGCAGTACTTC. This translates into CAIAPRGEQYF.

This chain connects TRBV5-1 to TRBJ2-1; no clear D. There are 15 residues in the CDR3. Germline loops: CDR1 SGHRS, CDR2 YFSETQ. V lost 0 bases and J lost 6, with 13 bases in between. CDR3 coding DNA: TGCGCCAGCAGCTTGGCCGGGTCTAGTGGCAATGAGCAGTTCTTC. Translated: CASSLAGSSGNEQFF. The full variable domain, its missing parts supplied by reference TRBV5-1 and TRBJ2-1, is KAGVTQTPRYLIKTRGQQVTLSCSPISGHRSVSWYQQTPGQGLQFLFEYFSETQRNKGNFPGRFSGRQFSNSRSEMNVSTLELGDSALYLCASSLAGSSGNEQFFGPGTRLTVL.

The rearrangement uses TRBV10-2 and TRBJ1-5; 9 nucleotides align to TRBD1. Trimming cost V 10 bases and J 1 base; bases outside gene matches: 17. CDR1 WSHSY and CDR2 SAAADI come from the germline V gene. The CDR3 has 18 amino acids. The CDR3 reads CANRVPIQGALSNQPQHF. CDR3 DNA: TGCGCCAACCGCGTTCCAATACAGGGGGCTCTGAGCAATCAGCCCCAGCATTTT.

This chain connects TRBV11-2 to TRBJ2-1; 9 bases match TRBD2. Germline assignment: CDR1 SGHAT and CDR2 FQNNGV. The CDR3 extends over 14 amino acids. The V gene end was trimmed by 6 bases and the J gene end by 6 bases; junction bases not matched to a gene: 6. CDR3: CASSSGSIVNEQFF. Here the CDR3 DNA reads TGTGCCAGCAGTAGCGGGAGTATCGTCAATGAGCAGTTCTTC.

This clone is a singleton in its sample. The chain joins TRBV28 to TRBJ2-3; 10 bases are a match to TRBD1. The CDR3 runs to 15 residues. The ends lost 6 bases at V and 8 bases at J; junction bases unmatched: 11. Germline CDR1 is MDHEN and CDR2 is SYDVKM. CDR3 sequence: CASSSGTGDRVTQYF. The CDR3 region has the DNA TGTGCCAGCAGCTCCGGGACAGGGGATAGGGTTACGCAGTATTTT.

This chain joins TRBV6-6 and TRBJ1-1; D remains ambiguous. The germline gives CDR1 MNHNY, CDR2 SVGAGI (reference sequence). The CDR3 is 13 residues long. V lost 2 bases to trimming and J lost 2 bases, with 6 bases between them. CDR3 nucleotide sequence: TGTGCCAGCAGTTACGTAGTAAACACTGAAGCTTTCTTT. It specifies CASSYVVNTEAFF.

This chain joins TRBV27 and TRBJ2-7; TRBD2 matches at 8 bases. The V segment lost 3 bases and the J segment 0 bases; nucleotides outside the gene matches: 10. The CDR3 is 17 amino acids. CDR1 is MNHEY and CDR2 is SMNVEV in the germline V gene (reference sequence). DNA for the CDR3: TGTGCCAGCAGTTTTAGCGGGGTCAGAACGAGCTCCTACGAGCAGTACTTC. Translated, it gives CASSFSGVRTSSYEQYF.